The rows below give T cell receptor beta chains drawn from one sample of a study of T cell responses to AZD1222 COVID-19 vaccine. Sequenced by immunoSEQ multiplex PCR; TCRdb stores in-frame clones only, minus some. The sample contains 150,000 to 200,000 clones, about nine tenths of which appear only once. The sample in question was peripheral blood, obtained on day 0 of AZD1222 vaccination. The receptors come from an adult in good health. The CDR3 runs from the conserved cysteine through the conserved F or W. D genes are given only for firm matches. Clone size is not always given. Where it is, it says once, few, many or a class for expanded clones.

V gene	J gene	clone size	D gene	CDR3 protein	CDR3 DNA
TRBV7-2	TRBJ2-3	.	.	CASSLPRGVGDTQYF	TGTGCCAGCAGCCTTCCTCGGGGAGTGGGAGATACGCAGTATTTT
TRBV7-2	TRBJ1-2	.	TRBD1	CASSDFPVQGARGYTF	TGTGCCAGCAGCGATTTCCCAGTACAGGGGGCGCGGGGCTACACCTTC
TRBV27	TRBJ2-5	few	.	CASSLRDGHQETQYF	TGTGCCAGCAGTTTAAGGGACGGTCACCAAGAGACCCAGTACTTC
TRBV5-4	TRBJ1-6	.	TRBD1	CASSWDREYNSPLHF	TGTGCCAGCAGCTGGGACAGGGAGTATAATTCACCCCTCCACTTT
TRBV7-8	TRBJ2-1	.	TRBD1	CASSLAGQGYEQFF	TGTGCCAGCAGCTTAGCGGGACAGGGATATGAGCAGTTCTTC
TRBV19	TRBJ2-5	.	.	CASIWEETQYF	TGTGCCAGTATTTGGGAAGAGACCCAGTACTTC
TRBV28	TRBJ2-7	.	.	CASSLQFAQYF	TGTGCCAGCAGTTTGCAGTTCGCGCAGTACTTC
TRBV5-4	TRBJ2-7	.	TRBD1	CASSVTGVVYEQYF	TGTGCCAGCAGCGTGACAGGGGTGGTCTACGAGCAGTACTTC
TRBV28	TRBJ1-6	.	TRBD1	CASSWDSSYNSPLHF	TGTGCCAGCAGTTGGGACAGCTCCTATAATTCACCCCTCCACTTT
TRBV28	TRBJ1-5	.	.	CASQTGGKPQHF	TGTGCCAGCCAAACGGGGGGGAAACCCCAGCATTTT
TRBV5-1	TRBJ2-5	once	.	CASSPNPYIASEETQYF	TGCGCCAGCAGCCCCAACCCTTACATAGCGTCCGAAGAGACCCAGTACTTC
TRBV30	TRBJ1-2	.	TRBD1	CAWDRGRLYGYTF	TGTGCCTGGGACAGGGGGCGACTCTATGGCTACACCTTC
TRBV6-5	TRBJ1-2	.	.	CASSYPGGSGYTF	TGTGCCAGCAGTTACCCGGGGGGCAGTGGCTACACCTTC
TRBV4-2	TRBJ2-1	.	TRBD2	CASSQELAGNNEQFF	TGTGCCAGCAGCCAAGAACTAGCGGGGAACAATGAGCAGTTCTTC
TRBV7-2	TRBJ1-6	.	.	CASSRRGGGERRATLHF	TGTGCCAGCAGCCGCCGGGGGGGAGGAGAGCGCCGTGCTACCCTCCACTTT
TRBV9	TRBJ2-1	.	.	CASRGPRNEQFF	TGTGCCAGCCGGGGGCCCCGGAATGAGCAGTTCTTC
TRBV4-3	TRBJ1-2	.	.	CASSQDGGNGYTF	TGCGCCAGCAGCCAAGATGGGGGCAATGGCTACACCTTC
TRBV11-2	TRBJ2-7	.	.	CASSLGQDSSYEQYF	TGTGCCAGCAGCTTGGGACAAGACAGCTCCTACGAGCAGTACTTC
TRBV7-2	TRBJ1-3	.	.	CASSLGVAPGNTIYF	TGTGCCAGCAGCTTAGGAGTAGCACCCGGAAACACCATATATTTT
TRBV7-2	TRBJ2-1	.	.	CASSLSIGSSYNEQFF	TGTGCCAGCAGCCTGAGCATAGGGAGCTCCTACAATGAGCAGTTCTTC
TRBV7-2	TRBJ2-4	.	TRBD2	CASSSPSGLGDIQYF	TGTGCCAGCAGCTCCCCTAGCGGGCTCGGGGACATTCAGTACTTC
TRBV27	TRBJ2-7	few	.	CASSRGGAVISAYEQYF	TGTGCCAGCAGTCGAGGGGGGGCGGTTATTTCTGCCTACGAGCAGTACTTC
TRBV28	TRBJ2-3	.	.	CASSHPPGSHTQYF	TGTGCCAGCAGCCACCCACCGGGATCCCATACGCAGTATTTT
TRBV5-1	TRBJ2-2	.	.	CASSLGTNTGELFF	TGCGCCAGCAGCTTGGGGACGAACACCGGGGAGCTGTTTTTT
TRBV11-1	TRBJ2-3	.	.	CASSPSTDTQYF	TGTGCCAGCAGCCCTAGCACAGATACGCAGTATTTT
TRBV18	TRBJ1-3	.	.	CASSPTQDTIYF	TGTGCCAGCTCCCCGACCCAGGACACCATATATTTT
TRBV7-9	TRBJ1-4	.	TRBD1	CASSFSGTGFSREKLFF	TGTGCCAGCAGCTTTTCCGGGACAGGGTTCTCAAGGGAAAAACTGTTTTTT
TRBV2	TRBJ1-2	.	TRBD1	CASRPTGGFIGYTF	TGTGCCAGCAGACCGACAGGGGGCTTTATTGGCTACACCTTC
TRBV7-8	TRBJ2-1	.	.	CASSFSGVAYNEQFF	TGTGCCAGCAGCTTCAGCGGAGTGGCCTACAATGAGCAGTTCTTC
TRBV3-1/TRBV3-2	TRBJ2-1	.	TRBD2	CASRLTSGNNNEQFF	TGTGCCAGCAGACTGACTAGCGGGAATAACAATGAGCAGTTCTTC
TRBV21-1	TRBJ2-3	.	.	CASSKAGDQTGGTDTQYF	TGTGCCAGCAGCAAAGCGGGAGACCAGACAGGGGGCACAGATACGCAGTATTTT
TRBV28	TRBJ2-5	.	.	CASSWVGSTTSGETQYF	TGTGCCAGCAGTTGGGTTGGGTCTACGACCAGTGGGGAGACCCAGTACTTC
TRBV9	TRBJ1-2	.	.	CASSLLGQGTNYGYTF	TGTGCCAGCAGCCTTCTTGGTCAGGGAACTAACTATGGCTACACCTTC
TRBV18	TRBJ1-1	.	.	CASSPNPGGSAEAFF	TGTGCCAGCTCACCCAACCCGGGGGGTAGCGCTGAAGCTTTCTTT
TRBV29-1	TRBJ2-7	.	.	CSVDRGGTYEQYF	TGCAGCGTTGACAGGGGAGGTACCTACGAGCAGTACTTC
TRBV10-3	TRBJ2-3	.	.	CAISVTAGSTDTQYF	TGTGCCATCAGTGTAACAGCGGGCAGCACAGATACGCAGTATTTT
TRBV24-1	TRBJ1-1	.	.	CATSRGTTEAFF	TGTGCCACCTCTCGAGGGACCACTGAAGCTTTCTTT
TRBV2	TRBJ1-1	.	.	CASSAMGVAEAFF	TGTGCCAGCAGTGCGATGGGAGTCGCTGAAGCTTTCTTT
TRBV7-9	TRBJ1-2	.	.	CASSLALVNSFNYGYTF	TGTGCCAGCAGCTTAGCGTTAGTCAACAGCTTTAACTATGGCTACACCTTC
TRBV12-3/TRBV12-4	TRBJ1-6	.	TRBD1	CASRGQGDSPLHF	TGTGCCAGCAGGGGACAGGGTGATTCACCCCTCCACTTT
TRBV9	TRBJ1-6	.	.	CASSVEQKGPLHF	TGTGCCAGCAGCGTAGAACAAAAAGGACCCCTCCACTTT
TRBV2	TRBJ2-7	.	TRBD2	CASSLAGAPSEQYF	TGTGCCAGCAGTCTAGCGGGAGCCCCGAGCGAGCAGTACTTC
TRBV9	TRBJ1-1	.	.	CASSVGGMNTEAFF	TGTGCCAGCAGCGTAGGAGGGATGAACACTGAAGCTTTCTTT
TRBV3-1/TRBV3-2	TRBJ2-7	.	.	CASSQEGGAIEQYF	TGTGCCAGCAGCCAAGAAGGGGGGGCCATCGAGCAGTACTTC
TRBV5-1	TRBJ2-7	.	.	CASSFLQGSYEQYF	TGCGCCAGCAGCTTTTTGCAGGGCTCCTACGAGCAGTACTTC
TRBV18	TRBJ2-3	.	.	CASSPQNTDTQYF	TGTGCCAGCTCACCACAGAACACAGATACGCAGTATTTT
TRBV9	TRBJ1-4	once	.	CASSAQSTTNEKLFF	TGTGCCAGCAGTGCCCAATCTACTACTAATGAAAAACTGTTTTTT
TRBV24-1	TRBJ2-1	.	.	CATSRASYTYNEQFF	TGTGCCACCAGTCGGGCTAGCTATACCTACAATGAGCAGTTCTTC
TRBV6-6	TRBJ1-6	.	.	CASSYSGGRYSPLHF	TGTGCCAGCAGTTACTCGGGGGGCAGGTATTCACCCCTCCACTTT
TRBV28	TRBJ2-7	.	.	CASSIQNYEQYF	TGTGCCAGCAGCATACAGAACTACGAGCAGTACTTC
TRBV30	TRBJ1-2	.	.	CAWKGVGRDYGYTF	TGTGCCTGGAAGGGGGTTGGGAGAGACTATGGCTACACCTTC
TRBV5-1	TRBJ1-3	.	.	CASSLAPGPSGNTIYF	TGCGCCAGCAGCTTGGCCCCAGGACCCTCTGGAAACACCATATATTTT
TRBV3-1/TRBV3-2	TRBJ1-3	.	TRBD1	CASSYGGQLSGNTIYF	TGTGCCAGCAGCTATGGGGGACAGCTCTCTGGAAACACCATATATTTT
TRBV3-1/TRBV3-2	TRBJ2-5	.	TRBD2	CASAGGLWETQYF	TGTGCCAGCGCGGGGGGGCTGTGGGAGACCCAGTACTTC
TRBV21-1	TRBJ1-5	.	.	CASRTGDWSQHF	TGTGCCAGCCGGACAGGGGATTGGTCCCAGCATTTT